These 22 T cell receptor beta chains were sequenced from one sample in a study of response to subunit inactivated influenza vaccine. TCRdb used MiXCR to reprocess the RT-PCR reads, holding one entry per CDR3 protein. The table includes just under 550,000 distinct CDR3 sequences, roughly 25% detected once. These same records also appear under a second study, on T cells expressing NK-cell markers. That investigation notes: cDNA encoding TCR beta was synthesized via 5'RACE template switching incorporating UMIs.

The sequencing used CD4+ T cells sorted from PBMCs, collected less than 13 days after vaccination. The receptors originated from a man aged 45-65 years who received an inactivated influenza vaccine.

The rearrangement joins TRBV20-1 to TRBJ2-5; 7 bases are a match to TRBD2. V lost 1 base to trimming and J lost 5 bases; unmatched junction nucleotides: 4. Germline V gene lookup returns CDR1 DFQATT and CDR2 SNEGSKA (reference sequence). CDR3 length: 13 amino acids. This chain's CDR3 is CSARVGLEETQYF. CDR3 DNA: TGCAGTGCTAGAGTTGGACTAGAGGAGACCCAGTACTTC.

This clonotype was seen more than once but under ten times. This may be a read error: a much more frequent sequence differs by one nucleotide. This sequence joins TRBV7-9 and TRBJ1-5, with D uncertain. Germline V gene sequence: CDR1 SEHNR, CDR2 FQNEAQ (reference sequence). The V end was cut by 5 bases, the J end by 4 bases, with 9 bases between. The CDR3 spans 13 residues. For the CDR3, the DNA is TGTGCCAGCAGCAAGGAAGGGAATCAGCCCCAGCATTTT. Amino acid sequence: CASSKEGNQPQHF.

V usage is TRBV3-1 and J usage is TRBJ2-7; unclear D gene. V was shortened by 1 base and J by 2 bases, with 9 bases between the two germline ends. Germline V lookup: CDR1 LGHDT, CDR2 YNNKEL (reference sequence). The length of the CDR3 is 14 residues. CDR3 nucleotides: TGTGCCAGCAGCCAAGCATCTGTTACCTACGAGCAGTACTTC. It yields the protein CASSQASVTYEQYF.

This clonotype was seen a handful of times. This chain joins TRBV14 and TRBJ1-2, with 10 bases that match TRBD1. CDR3 length: 15 amino acids. Trimming at V came to 6 bases and at J to 4 bases, leaving 8 bases not matched to a gene. The germline CDR1 and CDR2 sequences are SGHDN and FVKESK. The CDR3 DNA is TGTGCCAGCAGTAAGAACCGGGACAGGGGCTATGGCTACACCTTC. It encodes CASSKNRDRGYGYTF.

The chain links TRBV20-1 to TRBJ1-5; D might be TRBD1 (5 bases). CDR3 length equals 14 residues. Germline values: CDR1 DFQATT, CDR2 SNEGSKA (reference sequence). The V end lost 6 bases, the J end lost 3 bases, and 15 bases lay between the germline ends. CDR3 in DNA: TGCAGTGCGGCTCGGGACTTCTACAATCAGCCCCAGCATTTT. Protein: CSAARDFYNQPQHF.

V is TRBV27 and J is TRBJ2-5; 9 bases match TRBD2. Germline values: CDR1 MNHEY, CDR2 SMNVEV (reference sequence). J was trimmed by 3 bases and V by 6 bases; bases with no gene match: 8. CDR3 length: 15 amino acids. CDR3 amino acids: CASRVGGGAEETQYF. The DNA of the CDR3 is TGTGCCAGCAGAGTAGGCGGGGGGGCGGAAGAGACCCAGTACTTC.

The chain carries TRBV20-1 and TRBJ2-4; perhaps TRBD2 as D (5 bases). Germline values: CDR1 DFQATT, CDR2 SNEGSKA (reference sequence). This CDR3 is 15 amino acids long. With 6 bases removed from V and 0 bases from J, the gap between germline ends came to 15 bases. The CDR3 nucleotides are TGCAGTGCCCTCGAGGGCTCAATAGCCAAAAACATTCAGTACTTC. Protein: CSALEGSIAKNIQYF.

The V and J genes are TRBV29-1 and TRBJ2-7; TRBD2 matches 13 bases. Trimming removed 7 bases from V and 6 bases from J; junction bases left unmatched: 6. From germline, CDR1 is SQVTM and CDR2 ANQGSEA. The CDR3 is made up of 13 amino acids. The CDR3 DNA reads TGCAGCGCCGGGACTAGCGGGATTCGCGAGCAGTACTTC. Amino acid sequence: CSAGTSGIREQYF.

The chain is built from TRBV20-1 and TRBJ2-1; 9 bases agree with TRBD2. The length of the CDR3 is 14 residues. Germline-derived CDR1 and CDR2 are DFQATT and SNEGSKA (reference sequence). Trimming removed 1 base from V and 8 bases from J; junction bases left unmatched: 6. CDR3: CSARGGAGGDEQFF. The CDR3 nucleotides read TGCAGTGCTAGAGGTGGGGCGGGAGGGGATGAGCAGTTCTTC.

This sequence joins TRBV11-2 and TRBJ1-4, with D possibly matching TRBD1 (5 bases). The V and J ends lost 5 bases and 8 bases respectively, with 21 bases between them. The CDR3 contains 16 residues. Germline assignment: CDR1 SGHAT and CDR2 FQNNGV. The CDR3 DNA follows: TGTGCCAGCAGCAGATTAACCGGGGCAGTAGGGGAAAAACTGTTTTTT. The encoded protein is CASSRLTGAVGEKLFF.

The V and J genes are TRBV12-3 or TRBV12-4 and TRBJ1-2; no clear D gene. CDR3 length equals 12 residues. V gave up 7 bases and J gave up 7 bases, with 13 bases separating them. The chain's CDR3 is CASTLGQFGYTF. The CDR3 nucleotides are TGTGCCAGCACCCTTGGGCAGTTTGGCTACACCTTC.

This clonotype was seen many times. The chain recombines TRBV4-2 with TRBJ2-3; 14 positions match TRBD2. This CDR3 is 20 amino acids long. V shed 4 bases and J 4 bases; nucleotides not matched to a gene: 16. Germline loops: CDR1 LGHNA, CDR2 YNFKEQ. The CDR3 DNA is TGTGCCAGCAGCCGACAGCCCGGGACTAGCGGGAGTCTGAAAGCAGATACGCAGTATTTT. Amino acids: CASSRQPGTSGSLKADTQYF.

This clonotype has more than one count but fewer than ten. The chain links TRBV27 to TRBJ2-7, with no clear D. CDR3 length equals 13 residues. The V and J ends lost 3 bases and 3 bases respectively, with 9 bases between them. CDR1 and CDR2 from the germline V gene are MNHEY and SMNVEV (reference sequence). The CDR3 DNA is TGTGCCAGCAGTTTCTCTCGCCACTACGAGCAGTACTTC. It translates to CASSFSRHYEQYF.

In nucleotides, the CDR3 is TGTGCCAGCTCACCGGTGGGTCAGGGGGCATCCTACGAGCAGTACTTC. Translation: CASSPVGQGASYEQYF. V gene TRBV18 combines with J gene TRBJ2-7; 8 nucleotides line up with TRBD1. This CDR3 is 16 amino acids long. V was pared by 3 bases and J by 1 base, with 8 bases of the junction left unmatched. Germline loops: CDR1 KGHSH, CDR2 LQKENI.

V gene TRBV12-3 or TRBV12-4 combines with J gene TRBJ1-5; the D is unclear. There are 14 residues in the CDR3. Trimming left V 6 bases short and J 3 bases short, with 12 bases between. CDR3 nucleotide sequence: TGTGCCAGCAGGCGGTCGACGGACAATCAGCCCCAGCATTTT. This encodes CASRRSTDNQPQHF.

This sequence joins TRBV20-1 and TRBJ2-3, with D unresolved. The ends were cut back, 2 bases at V and 0 bases at J, with 6 bases in the middle. CDR1 DFQATT and CDR2 SNEGSKA come from the germline V gene (reference sequence). CDR3 length: 13 amino acids. CDR3 coding DNA: TGCAGTGCTAGACAGCTAAGCACAGATACGCAGTATTTT. It yields the protein CSARQLSTDTQYF.

The chain couples TRBV24-1 to TRBJ1-2, with 8 bases identical to TRBD1. The CDR3 has 16 residues. Germline lookup yields CDR1 KGHDR and CDR2 SFDVKD. V trimming: 3 bases; J trimming: 4 bases; junction bases outside the gene matches: 9. The CDR3 DNA is TGTGCCACCAGTGATCCTGGACAGGGTCTACCCTATGGCTACACCTTC. Its translation: CATSDPGQGLPYGYTF.

The rearrangement links TRBV24-1 to TRBJ1-5; 8 nucleotides match TRBD1. This CDR3 has 15 residues. Germline CDR1 is KGHDR and CDR2 is SFDVKD. Trimming at V came to 2 bases and at J to 4 bases, leaving 3 bases not matched to a gene. CDR3 protein: CATSDSTGGNQPQHF. The CDR3 DNA reads TGTGCCACCAGTGATTCTACAGGGGGAAATCAGCCCCAGCATTTT.

The J gene is TRBJ2-7, the V gene TRBV20-1; 8 nucleotides agree with TRBD2. With 0 bases clipped from V and 1 base from J, the junction kept 5 bases outside the gene matches. The CDR3 length is 15 residues. In germline, CDR1 is DFQATT, CDR2 SNEGSKA (reference sequence). The CDR3 loop is CSARDLLAASYEQYF. DNA for the CDR3: TGCAGTGCTAGAGATCTACTAGCGGCTTCCTACGAGCAGTACTTC.

This clonotype was recorded a few times. The V and J genes are TRBV6-1 and TRBJ2-1; 9 bases are shared with TRBD1. This CDR3 is 15 amino acids long. J was trimmed by 4 bases and V by 6 bases; bases with no gene match: 7. Per the germline V gene, CDR1 is MNHNS and CDR2 is SASEGT. This CDR3 reads CASRLRDRAYNEQFF. The CDR3 DNA is TGTGCCAGCAGACTCCGGGACAGGGCATACAATGAGCAGTTCTTC.

V gene TRBV7-2 combines with J gene TRBJ1-6; D perhaps matches TRBD1 (5 bases). Trimming pared 5 bases from V and 7 bases from J, leaving 15 bases between. The CDR3 is 15 amino acids. Germline V CDR1 and CDR2: SGHTA, FQGNSA. CDR3 protein: CASSAGYGVNSPLHF. CDR3 in DNA: TGTGCCAGCAGCGCAGGGTACGGTGTAAATTCACCCCTCCACTTT.

The CDR3 sequence is CASSEDSATLWNEQFF. In nucleotides, the CDR3 is TGTGCCAGCAGCGAGGATAGCGCGACTCTGTGGAATGAGCAGTTCTTC. The chain joins TRBV4-2 to TRBJ2-1; D is possibly TRBD2 (5 bases). Germline CDR1 LGHNA, CDR2 YNFKEQ. V gave up 5 bases and J gave up 7 bases, with 21 bases separating them. This CDR3 is built from 16 residues.